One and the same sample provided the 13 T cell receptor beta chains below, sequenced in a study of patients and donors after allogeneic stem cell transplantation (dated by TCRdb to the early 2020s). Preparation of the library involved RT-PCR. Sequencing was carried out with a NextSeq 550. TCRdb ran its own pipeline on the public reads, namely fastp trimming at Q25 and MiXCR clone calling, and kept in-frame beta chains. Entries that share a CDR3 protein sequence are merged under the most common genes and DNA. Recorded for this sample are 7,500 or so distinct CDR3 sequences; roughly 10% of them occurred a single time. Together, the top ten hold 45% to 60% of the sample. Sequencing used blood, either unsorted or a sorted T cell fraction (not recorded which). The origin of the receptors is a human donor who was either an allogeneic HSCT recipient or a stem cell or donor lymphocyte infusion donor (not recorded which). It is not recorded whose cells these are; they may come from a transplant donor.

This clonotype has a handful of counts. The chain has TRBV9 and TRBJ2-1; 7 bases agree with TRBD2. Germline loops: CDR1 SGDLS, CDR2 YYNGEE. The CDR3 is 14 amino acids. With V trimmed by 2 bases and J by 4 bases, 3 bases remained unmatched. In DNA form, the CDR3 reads TGTGCCAGCAGCGTTAGCGGGCGATACAATGAGCAGTTCTTC. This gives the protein CASSVSGRYNEQFF.

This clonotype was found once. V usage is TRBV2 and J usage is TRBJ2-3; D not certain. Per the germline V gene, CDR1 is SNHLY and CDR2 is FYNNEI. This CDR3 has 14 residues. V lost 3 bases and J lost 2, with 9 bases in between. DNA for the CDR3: TGTGCCAGCAGTGAGGGCAGCATCACAGATACGCAGTATTTT. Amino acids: CASSEGSITDTQYF. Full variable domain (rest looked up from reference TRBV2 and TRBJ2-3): EPEVTQTPSHQVTQMGQEVILRCVPISNHLYFYWYRQILGQKVEFLVSFYNNEISEKSEIFDDQFSVERPDGSNFTLKIRSTKLEDSAMYFCASSEGSITDTQYFGPGTRLTVL.

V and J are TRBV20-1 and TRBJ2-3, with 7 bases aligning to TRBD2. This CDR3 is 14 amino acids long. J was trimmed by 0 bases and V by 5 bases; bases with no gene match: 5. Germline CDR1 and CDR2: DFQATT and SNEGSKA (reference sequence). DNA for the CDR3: TGCAGTGCTCAACTAGCGTCTAGCACAGATACGCAGTATTTT. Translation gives CSAQLASSTDTQYF.

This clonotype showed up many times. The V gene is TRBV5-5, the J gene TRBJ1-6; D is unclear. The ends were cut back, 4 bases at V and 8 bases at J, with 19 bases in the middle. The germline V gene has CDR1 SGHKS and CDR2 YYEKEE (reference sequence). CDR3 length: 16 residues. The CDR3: CASSPPPQRGDSPLHF. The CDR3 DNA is TGTGCCAGCAGCCCCCCGCCCCAACGCGGGGATTCACCCCTCCACTTT.

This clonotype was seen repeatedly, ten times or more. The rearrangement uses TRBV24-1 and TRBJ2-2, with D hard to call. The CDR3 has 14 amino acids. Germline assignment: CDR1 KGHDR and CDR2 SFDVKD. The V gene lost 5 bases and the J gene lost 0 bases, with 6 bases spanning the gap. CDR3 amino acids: CATSGQTNTGELFF. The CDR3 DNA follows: TGTGCCACCAGTGGGCAGACGAACACCGGGGAGCTGTTTTTT.

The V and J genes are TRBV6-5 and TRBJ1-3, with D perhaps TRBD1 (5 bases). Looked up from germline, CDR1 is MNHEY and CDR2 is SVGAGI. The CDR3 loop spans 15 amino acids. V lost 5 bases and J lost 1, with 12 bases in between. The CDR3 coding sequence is TGTGCCAGCAGTCGACTGCAGGGTTCTGGAAACACCATATATTTT. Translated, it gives CASSRLQGSGNTIYF.

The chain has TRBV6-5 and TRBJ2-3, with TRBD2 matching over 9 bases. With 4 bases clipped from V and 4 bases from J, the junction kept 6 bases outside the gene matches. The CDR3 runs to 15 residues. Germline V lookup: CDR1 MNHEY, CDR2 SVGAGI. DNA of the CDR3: TGTGCCAGCAGTTGGCGGGGGGGCGAATCAGATACGCAGTATTTT. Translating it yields CASSWRGGESDTQYF.

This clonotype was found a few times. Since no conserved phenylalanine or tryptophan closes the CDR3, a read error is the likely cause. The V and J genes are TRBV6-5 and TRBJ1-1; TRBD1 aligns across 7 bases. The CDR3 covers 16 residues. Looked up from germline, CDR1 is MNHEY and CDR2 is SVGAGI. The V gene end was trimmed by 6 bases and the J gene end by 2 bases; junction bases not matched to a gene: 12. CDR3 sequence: CASSRGGATVNTEAFS. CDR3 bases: TGTGCCAGCAGCCGAGGGGGCGCGACAGTTAACACTGAAGCTTTCTCT.

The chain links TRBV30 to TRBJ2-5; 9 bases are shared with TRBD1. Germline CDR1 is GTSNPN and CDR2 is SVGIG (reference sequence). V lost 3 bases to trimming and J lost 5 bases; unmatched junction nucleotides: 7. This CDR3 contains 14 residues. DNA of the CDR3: TGTGCCTGGAGAACCGGGACAGGGTGGGAGACCCAGTACTTC. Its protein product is CAWRTGTGWETQYF.

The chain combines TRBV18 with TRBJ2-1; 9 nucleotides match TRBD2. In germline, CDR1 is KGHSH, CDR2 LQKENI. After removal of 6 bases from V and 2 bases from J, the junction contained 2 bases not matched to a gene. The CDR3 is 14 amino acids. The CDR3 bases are TGTGCCAGCTCTGCTAGCGGGGCCTACAATGAGCAGTTCTTC. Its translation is CASSASGAYNEQFF.

CDR3 amino acids: CASSSGLSVGETQYF. As DNA, the CDR3 is TGTGCCAGCAGCTCGGGCCTCAGTGTCGGAGAGACCCAGTACTTC. The gene calls are TRBV7-2 and TRBJ2-5, with D unresolved. Deletions cut 4 bases from V and 4 bases from J, with 16 bases between. This CDR3 comprises 15 residues. Germline values: CDR1 SGHTA, CDR2 FQGNSA. Full variable domain (rest looked up from reference TRBV7-2 and TRBJ2-5): GAGVSQSPSNKVTEKGKDVELRCDPISGHTALYWYRQSLGQGLEFLIYFQGNSAPDKSGLPSDRFSAERTGGSVSTLTIQRTQQEDSAVYLCASSSGLSVGETQYFGPGTRLLVL.

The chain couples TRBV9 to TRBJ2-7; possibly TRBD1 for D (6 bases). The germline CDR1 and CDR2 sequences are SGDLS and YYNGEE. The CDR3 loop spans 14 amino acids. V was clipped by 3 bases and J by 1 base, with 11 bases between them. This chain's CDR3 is CASSATQGSYEQYF. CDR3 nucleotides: TGTGCCAGCAGCGCCACACAGGGATCCTACGAGCAGTACTTC.

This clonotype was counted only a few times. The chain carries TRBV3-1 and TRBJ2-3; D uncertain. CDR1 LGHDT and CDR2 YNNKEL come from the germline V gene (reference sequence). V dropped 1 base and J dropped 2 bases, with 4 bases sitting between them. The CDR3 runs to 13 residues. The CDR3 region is CASSQANTDTQYF. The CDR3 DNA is TGTGCCAGCAGCCAAGCCAACACAGATACGCAGTATTTT.